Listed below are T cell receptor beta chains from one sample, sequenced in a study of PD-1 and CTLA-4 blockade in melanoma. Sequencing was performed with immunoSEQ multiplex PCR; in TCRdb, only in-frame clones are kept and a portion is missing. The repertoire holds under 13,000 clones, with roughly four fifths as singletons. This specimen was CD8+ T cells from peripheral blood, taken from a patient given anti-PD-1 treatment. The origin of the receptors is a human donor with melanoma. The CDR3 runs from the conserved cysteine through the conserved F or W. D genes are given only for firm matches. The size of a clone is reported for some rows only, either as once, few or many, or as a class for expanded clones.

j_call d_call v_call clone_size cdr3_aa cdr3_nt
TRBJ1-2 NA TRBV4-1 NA CASSHGLTYGYTF TGCGCCAGCAGCCATGGACTGACCTATGGCTACACCTTC
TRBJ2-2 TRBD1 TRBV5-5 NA CASSEGQDHTGELFF TGTGCCAGCAGCGAAGGACAGGATCACACCGGGGAGCTGTTTTTT
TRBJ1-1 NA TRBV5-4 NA CASSEDLNTEAFF TGTGCCAGCAGCGAAGACCTGAACACTGAAGCTTTCTTT
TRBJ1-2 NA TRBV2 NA CASSNPGQREAGYTF TGTGCCAGCAGTAACCCCGGACAGAGAGAGGCTGGCTACACCTTC
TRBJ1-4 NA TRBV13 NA CASSFGGVYEKLFF TGTGCCAGCAGCTTCGGAGGGGTGTATGAAAAACTGTTTTTT
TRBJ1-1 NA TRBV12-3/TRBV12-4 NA CASSPGRTEAFF TGTGCCAGCAGTCCCGGACGGACTGAAGCTTTCTTT
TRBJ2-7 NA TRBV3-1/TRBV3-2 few CASSPSSAYEQYF TGTGCCAGCAGCCCCTCTAGCGCATACGAGCAGTACTTC
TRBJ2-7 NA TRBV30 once CAWNEGVRSYEQYF TGTGCCTGGAATGAAGGGGTCCGGTCCTACGAGCAGTACTTC
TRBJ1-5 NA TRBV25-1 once CAPPKRDSNQPQHF TGTGCCCCCCCTAAGAGGGATAGCAATCAGCCCCAGCATTTT
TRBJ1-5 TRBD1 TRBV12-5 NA CASGSTGPSQPQHF TGTGCTAGTGGTTCGACAGGGCCGAGTCAGCCCCAGCATTTT
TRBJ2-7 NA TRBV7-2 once CASSSPGSYEQYF TGTGCCAGCAGCTCCCCGGGAAGCTACGAGCAGTACTTC
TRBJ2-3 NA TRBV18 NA CASSPGWEGSTDTQYF TGTGCCAGCTCACCCGGGTGGGAAGGGTCGACAGATACGCAGTATTTT
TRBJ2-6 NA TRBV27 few CASSFWSGSGANVLTF TGTGCCAGCAGTTTCTGGTCGGGCTCTGGGGCCAACGTCCTGACTTTC
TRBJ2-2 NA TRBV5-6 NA CASSDTGELFF TGTGCCAGCAGCGACACCGGGGAGCTGTTTTTT
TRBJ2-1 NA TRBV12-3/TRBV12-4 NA CASSPSGEQFF TGTGCCAGCAGCCCCTCGGGGGAGCAGTTCTTC
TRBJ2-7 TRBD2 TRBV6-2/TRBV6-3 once CASSYGLAGGSSYEQYF TGTGCCAGCAGTTACGGGTTAGCGGGGGGTTCCTCCTACGAGCAGTACTTC
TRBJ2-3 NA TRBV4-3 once CASSQGRRGEGTDTQYF TGCGCCAGCAGCCAAGGCCGACGCGGGGAGGGCACAGATACGCAGTATTTT
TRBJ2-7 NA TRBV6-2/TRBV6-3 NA CASSYGSRIYEQYF TGTGCCAGCAGTTACGGCAGTCGTATCTACGAGCAGTACTTC
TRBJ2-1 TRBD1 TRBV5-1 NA CASSSTGQGEQFF TGCGCCAGCAGCTCGACAGGGCAGGGTGAGCAGTTCTTC
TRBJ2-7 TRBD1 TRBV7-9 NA CASSSNARDREAYEQYF TGTGCCAGCAGCTCTAACGCCAGGGACAGGGAAGCCTACGAGCAGTACTTC
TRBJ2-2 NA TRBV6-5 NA CASSYNGQELFF TGTGCCAGCAGTTACAATGGTCAGGAGCTGTTTTTT
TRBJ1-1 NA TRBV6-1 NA CASSELRGGGGFNTEAFF TGTGCCAGCAGTGAGCTAAGGGGCGGAGGAGGATTTAACACTGAAGCTTTCTTT
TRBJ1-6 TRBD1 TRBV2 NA CASSEGDSNSPLHF TGTGCCAGCAGTGAAGGGGACAGTAATTCACCCCTCCACTTT
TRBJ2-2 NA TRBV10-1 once CASSEFPSNTGELFF TGCGCCAGCAGTGAGTTTCCCTCGAACACCGGGGAGCTGTTTTTT
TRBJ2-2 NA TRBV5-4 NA CASSDNSRELFF TGTGCCAGCAGCGATAACAGTCGGGAGCTGTTTTTT
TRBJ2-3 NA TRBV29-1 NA CTPDLVETDTQYF TGCACCCCGGACCTTGTGGAGACAGATACGCAGTATTTT
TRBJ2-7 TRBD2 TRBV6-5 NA CASSYSTGGYEQYF TGTGCCAGCAGTTACTCGACGGGAGGGTACGAGCAGTACTTC
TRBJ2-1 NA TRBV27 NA CASTEYRGNEQFF TGTGCCAGCACCGAATATCGAGGGAATGAGCAGTTCTTC
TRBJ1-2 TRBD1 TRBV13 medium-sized CASSPGAGGVTGGYTF TGTGCCAGCAGCCCCGGCGCAGGGGGCGTGACCGGTGGCTACACCTTC
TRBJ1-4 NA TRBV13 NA CASSSGQPNEKLFF TGTGCCAGCAGCTCCGGACAGCCTAATGAAAAACTGTTTTTT
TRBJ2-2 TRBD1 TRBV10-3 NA CAISDPGQGANTGELFF TGTGCCATCAGTGACCCGGGACAGGGGGCGAACACCGGGGAGCTGTTTTTT
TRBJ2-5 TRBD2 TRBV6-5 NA CASSQTSGGQETQYF TGTGCCAGCAGCCAAACTAGCGGGGGACAAGAGACCCAGTACTTC
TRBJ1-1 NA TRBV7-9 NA CASGENTEAFF TGTGCCAGCGGGGAGAACACTGAAGCTTTCTTT
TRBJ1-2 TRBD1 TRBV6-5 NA CASSLGQENYGYTF TGTGCCAGCAGTTTGGGACAGGAAAACTATGGCTACACCTTC
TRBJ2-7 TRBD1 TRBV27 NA CASSLDRGFLNEQYF TGTGCCAGCAGTTTAGACAGGGGATTTCTCAACGAGCAGTACTTC
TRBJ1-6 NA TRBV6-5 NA CASSFSLVENSPLHF TGTGCCAGCAGTTTTTCATTGGTAGAAAATTCACCCCTCCACTTT
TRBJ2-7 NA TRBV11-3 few CASSPGRGNSYEQYF TGTGCCAGCAGCCCGGGGCGGGGAAACTCCTACGAGCAGTACTTC
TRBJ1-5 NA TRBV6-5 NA CASSPGHYNQPQHF TGTGCCAGCAGTCCTGGACACTACAATCAGCCCCAGCATTTT
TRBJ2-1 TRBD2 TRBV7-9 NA CASSSAFAGGSYNEQFF TGTGCCAGCAGCTCGGCTTTTGCGGGGGGTTCCTACAATGAGCAGTTCTTC
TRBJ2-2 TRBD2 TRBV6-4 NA CASSSGSTGELFF TGTGCCAGCAGTAGCGGGAGCACCGGGGAGCTGTTTTTT
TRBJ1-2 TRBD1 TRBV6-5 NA CASSYSGTGTNYGYTF TGTGCCAGCAGTTACAGCGGGACAGGGACTAACTATGGCTACACCTTC